This T cell receptor beta chain came from a study of blood T cell repertoires in COVID-19. Study-level background: There were acute and convalescent COVID-19 samples, and they came from the United States, Italy and Spain. Sample material is recorded as cDNA or gDNA derived from T cells, B-cell-depleted T cells, or PBMCs.

This clone appeared a few times. V lost 5 bases, J lost 0 bases, and 0 bases stayed unmatched. This CDR3 region has 14 residues. CDR1 is MDHEN, CDR2 SYDVKM, per germline. In the source study's methods: Cell counts per sample came from amplifying reference gene primers. Here immunoSEQ multiplex PCR was the method, and the copy in TCRdb shows in-frame clones only, minus some. That table furnishes V, J and clone size, whereas the DNA furnished D and trimming. The sample lists under 250,000 clones, around four fifths seen once, with approximately 5.1% in the top ten. Sequenced: peripheral blood. The clonotype was recovered from a woman aged 55-70 years who had recovered from COVID-19. The rearrangement links TRBV28 to TRBJ2-7; 11 nucleotides align to TRBD2. CDR3: CASSTSGGSYEQYF. Written as DNA, the CDR3 is TGTGCCAGCAGTACTAGCGGGGGCTCCTACGAGCAGTACTTC.